This T cell receptor (beta chain) was captured by sequencing in a study of CD8 T cells in ankylosing spondylitis. Findings and limits, study-wide: What appeared characteristic of ankylosing spondylitis blood was a TCR beta motif of under 10 highly homologous variants.

Unmatched junction bases numbered 4, after V lost 8 bases and J lost 4 bases. Per germline, CDR1 SGHRS and CDR2 YFSETQ. This CDR3 comprises 13 residues. TCRdb fed the 5' RACE reads into MiXCR, producing one record per CDR3 protein. The table shows over 450,000 distinct CDR3 sequences, with 12% occurring only once. Notes on this clonotype: Its antigen is as yet unknown.

Sequenced: blood, either unsorted or a sorted T cell fraction (not recorded which). The clonotype comes from a male donor with ankylosing spondylitis. The chain is built from TRBV5-1 and TRBJ2-3; 10 positions agree with TRBD2. CDR3 protein: CASEREGADTQYF. The CDR3 coding sequence is TGCGCCAGTGAGCGGGAGGGGGCAGATACGCAGTATTTT.